A single sample gave rise to the 7 T cell receptor beta chains below, sequenced in a study of tumor T cells in aggressive B-cell lymphoma. Using immunoSEQ multiplex PCR, the repertoire was profiled, and TCRdb retains in-frame clones only, with some absent. The data contain approximately 7,300 clones, about four fifths of them singletons. Sequenced input: tumor tissue. The receptors were sampled from an adult with diffuse large B cell lymphoma.

CDR3 region: CSVGGLAGPQPDTQYF. For the CDR3, the DNA is TGCAGCGTTGGGGGACTAGCGGGACCCCAACCGGATACGCAGTATTTT. The V call is TRBV29-1, the J call TRBJ2-3; TRBD2 matches at 13 bases. V lost 4 bases to trimming and J lost 6 bases; unmatched junction nucleotides: 10. This CDR3 is 16 amino acids long. Per the germline V gene, CDR1 is SQVTM and CDR2 is ANQGSEA.

J is TRBJ1-2 and V is TRBV6-5; TRBD1 is a possible D gene (5 bases). Germline-derived CDR1 and CDR2 are MNHEY and SVGAGI. The CDR3 extends over 12 amino acids. Trimming took 2 bases from V and 8 from J, leaving 9 bases between them. The CDR3 region is CASSYADSGYTF. The CDR3 DNA follows: TGTGCCAGCAGTTACGCCGACAGCGGCTACACCTTC.

The chain is built from TRBV2 and TRBJ2-2, with TRBD2 matching 8 bases. Germline values: CDR1 SNHLY, CDR2 FYNNEI. This CDR3 spans 14 amino acids. The V segment lost 7 bases and the J segment 6 bases; nucleotides outside the gene matches: 7. The chain's CDR3 is CASNSGRAPGELFF. As DNA, the CDR3 is TGTGCCAGCAACTCCGGGAGGGCCCCCGGGGAGCTGTTTTTT.

V gene TRBV4-1 combines with J gene TRBJ1-5; tentatively, D is TRBD1 (6 bases). The germline V gene encodes CDR1 MGHRA and CDR2 YSYEKL. The CDR3 runs to 13 residues. V was clipped by 4 bases and J by 5 bases, with 9 bases between them. The CDR3 loop reads CASSLQGDQPQHF. For the CDR3, the DNA is TGCGCCAGCAGCCTACAGGGTGATCAGCCCCAGCATTTT.

The J gene is TRBJ2-3, the V gene TRBV7-8, with 7 bases identical to TRBD2. J lost 5 bases, V lost 6 bases, and 17 bases had no gene match. Germline V gene data show CDR1 as SGHVS and CDR2 as FQNEAQ. The CDR3 extends over 17 amino acids. CDR3 in amino acids: CASRLSDSSGRVDTQYF. CDR3 in DNA: TGTGCCAGCAGGCTTTCTGATTCTAGTGGGAGGGTAGATACGCAGTATTTT.

V is TRBV5-1 and J is TRBJ2-3; perhaps TRBD1 as D (8 bases). Trimming cost V 5 bases and J 5 bases, with 15 bases left between them. Germline V gene lookup returns CDR1 SGHRS and CDR2 YFSETQ. The CDR3 has 14 residues. The CDR3 spells CASREDREGDTQYF. CDR3 in DNA: TGCGCCAGCAGAGAGGACAGGGAGGGAGATACGCAGTATTTT.

CDR3 coding DNA: TGTGCCAGCAGTTTTTGGGGCAGGGTGAACTATGGCTACACCTTC. Residues: CASSFWGRVNYGYTF. The chain uses TRBV27 and TRBJ1-2; tentative D call: TRBD1 (5 bases). The V end lost 3 bases, the J end lost 2 bases, and 13 bases lay between the germline ends. This CDR3 has 15 amino acids. Germline V gene data show CDR1 as MNHEY and CDR2 as SMNVEV (reference sequence).